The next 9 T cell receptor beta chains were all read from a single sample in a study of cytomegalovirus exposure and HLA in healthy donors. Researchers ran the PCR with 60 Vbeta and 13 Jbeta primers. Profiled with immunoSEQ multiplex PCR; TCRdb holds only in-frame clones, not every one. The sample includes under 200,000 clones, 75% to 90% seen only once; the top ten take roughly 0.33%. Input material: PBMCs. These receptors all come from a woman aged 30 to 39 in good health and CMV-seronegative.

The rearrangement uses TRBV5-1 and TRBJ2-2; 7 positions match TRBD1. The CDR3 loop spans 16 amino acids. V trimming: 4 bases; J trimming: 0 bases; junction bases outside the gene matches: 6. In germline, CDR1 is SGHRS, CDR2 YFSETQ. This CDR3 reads CASSPTTGSNTGELFF. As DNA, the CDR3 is TGCGCCAGCAGCCCGACGACAGGGTCGAACACCGGGGAGCTGTTTTTT.

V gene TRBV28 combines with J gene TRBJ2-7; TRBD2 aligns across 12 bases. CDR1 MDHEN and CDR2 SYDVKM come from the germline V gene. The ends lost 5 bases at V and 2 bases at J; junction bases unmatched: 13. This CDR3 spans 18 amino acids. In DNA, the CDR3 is TGTGCCAGCAGTGAGGGACTAGCGGGTATTATAGGGGCCTACGAGCAGTACTTC. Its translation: CASSEGLAGIIGAYEQYF. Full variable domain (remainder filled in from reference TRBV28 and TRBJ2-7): DVKVTQSSRYLVKRTGEKVFLECVQDMDHENMFWYRQDPGLGLRLIYFSYDVKMKEKGDIPEGYSVSREKKERFSLILESASTNQTSMYLCASSEGLAGIIGAYEQYFGPGTRLTVT.

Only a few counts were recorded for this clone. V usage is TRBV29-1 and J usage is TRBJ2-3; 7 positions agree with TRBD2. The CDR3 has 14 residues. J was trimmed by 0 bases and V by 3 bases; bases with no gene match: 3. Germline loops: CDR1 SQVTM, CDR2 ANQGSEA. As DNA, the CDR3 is TGCAGCGTTGATGCTAGCGGAAGCACAGATACGCAGTATTTT. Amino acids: CSVDASGSTDTQYF.

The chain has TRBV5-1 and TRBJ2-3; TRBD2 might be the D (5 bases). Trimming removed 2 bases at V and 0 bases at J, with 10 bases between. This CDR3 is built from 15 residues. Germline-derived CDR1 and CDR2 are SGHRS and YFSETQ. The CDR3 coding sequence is TGCGCCAGCAGCTTAGCGGACTTTAGCACAGATACGCAGTATTTT. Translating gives CASSLADFSTDTQYF.

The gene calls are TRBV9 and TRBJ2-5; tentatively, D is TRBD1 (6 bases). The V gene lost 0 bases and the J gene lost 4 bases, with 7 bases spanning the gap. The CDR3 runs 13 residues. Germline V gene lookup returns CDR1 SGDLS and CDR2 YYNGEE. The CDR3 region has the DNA TGTGCCAGCAGCGTAGTGGACAGAGAGACCCAGTACTTC. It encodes CASSVVDRETQYF. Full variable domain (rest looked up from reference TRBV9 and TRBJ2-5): DSGVTQTPKHLITATGQRVTLRCSPRSGDLSVYWYQQSLDQGLQFLIQYYNGEERAKGNILERFSAQQFPDLHSELNLSSLELGDSALYFCASSVVDRETQYFGPGTRLLVL.

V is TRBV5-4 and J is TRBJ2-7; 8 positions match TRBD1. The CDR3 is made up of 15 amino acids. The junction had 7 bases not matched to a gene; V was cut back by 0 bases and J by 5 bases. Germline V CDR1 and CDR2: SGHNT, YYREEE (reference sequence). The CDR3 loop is CASSLDLGQGNEQYF. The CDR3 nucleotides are TGTGCCAGCAGCTTGGATCTTGGACAGGGTAACGAGCAGTACTTC. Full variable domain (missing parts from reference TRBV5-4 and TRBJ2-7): ETGVTQSPTHLIKTRGQQVTLRCSSQSGHNTVSWYQQALGQGPQFIFQYYREEENGRGNFPPRFSGLQFPNYSSELNVNALELDDSALYLCASSLDLGQGNEQYFGPGTRLTVT.

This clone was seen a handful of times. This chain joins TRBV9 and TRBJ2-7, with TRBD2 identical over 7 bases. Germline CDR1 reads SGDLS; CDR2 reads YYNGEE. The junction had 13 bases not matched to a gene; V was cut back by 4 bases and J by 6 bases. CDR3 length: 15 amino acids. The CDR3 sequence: CASSSTSAVSAEQYF. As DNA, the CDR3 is TGTGCCAGCAGCTCTACTAGCGCCGTCTCGGCCGAGCAGTACTTC.

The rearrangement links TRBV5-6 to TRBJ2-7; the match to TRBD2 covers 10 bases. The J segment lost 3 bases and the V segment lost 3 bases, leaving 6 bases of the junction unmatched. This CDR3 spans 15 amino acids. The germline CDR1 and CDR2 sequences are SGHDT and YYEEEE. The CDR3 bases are TGTGCCAGCAGCTGGGGGACTAGCGTTGACTACGAGCAGTACTTC. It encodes CASSWGTSVDYEQYF.

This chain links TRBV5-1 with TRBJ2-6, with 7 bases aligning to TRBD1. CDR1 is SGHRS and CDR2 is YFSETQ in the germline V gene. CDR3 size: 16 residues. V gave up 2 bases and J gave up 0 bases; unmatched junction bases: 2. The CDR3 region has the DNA TGCGCCAGCAGCTTTGGGACAGCCTCTGGGGCCAACGTCCTGACTTTC. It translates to CASSFGTASGANVLTF.